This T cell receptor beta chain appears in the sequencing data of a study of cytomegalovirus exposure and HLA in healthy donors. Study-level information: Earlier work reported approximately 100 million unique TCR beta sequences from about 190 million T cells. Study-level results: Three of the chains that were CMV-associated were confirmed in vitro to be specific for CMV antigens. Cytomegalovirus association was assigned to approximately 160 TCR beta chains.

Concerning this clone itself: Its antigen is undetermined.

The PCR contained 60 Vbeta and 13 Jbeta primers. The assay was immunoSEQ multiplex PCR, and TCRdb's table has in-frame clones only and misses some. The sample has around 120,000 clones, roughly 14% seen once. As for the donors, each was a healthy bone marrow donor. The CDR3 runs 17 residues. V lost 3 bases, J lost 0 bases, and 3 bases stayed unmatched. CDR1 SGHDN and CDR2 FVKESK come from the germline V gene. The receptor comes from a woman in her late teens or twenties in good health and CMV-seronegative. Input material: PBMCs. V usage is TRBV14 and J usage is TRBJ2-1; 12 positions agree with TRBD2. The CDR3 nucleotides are TGTGCCAGCAGCCAGAGACTAGCGGGAGTCTCCTACAATGAGCAGTTCTTC. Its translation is CASSQRLAGVSYNEQFF.